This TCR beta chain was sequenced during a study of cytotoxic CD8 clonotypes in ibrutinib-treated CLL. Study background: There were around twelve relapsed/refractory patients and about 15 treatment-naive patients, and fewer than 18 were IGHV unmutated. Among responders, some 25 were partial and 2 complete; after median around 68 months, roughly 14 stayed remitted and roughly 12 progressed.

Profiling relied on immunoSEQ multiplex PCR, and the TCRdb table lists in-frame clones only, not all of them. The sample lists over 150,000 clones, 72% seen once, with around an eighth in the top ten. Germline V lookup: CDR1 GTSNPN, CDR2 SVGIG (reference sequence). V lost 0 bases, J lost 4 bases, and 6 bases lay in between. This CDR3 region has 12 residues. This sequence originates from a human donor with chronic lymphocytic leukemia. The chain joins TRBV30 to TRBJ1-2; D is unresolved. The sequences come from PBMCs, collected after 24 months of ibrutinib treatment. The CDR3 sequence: CAWSVGTYGYTF. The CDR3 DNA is TGTGCCTGGAGTGTAGGCACCTATGGCTACACCTTC.